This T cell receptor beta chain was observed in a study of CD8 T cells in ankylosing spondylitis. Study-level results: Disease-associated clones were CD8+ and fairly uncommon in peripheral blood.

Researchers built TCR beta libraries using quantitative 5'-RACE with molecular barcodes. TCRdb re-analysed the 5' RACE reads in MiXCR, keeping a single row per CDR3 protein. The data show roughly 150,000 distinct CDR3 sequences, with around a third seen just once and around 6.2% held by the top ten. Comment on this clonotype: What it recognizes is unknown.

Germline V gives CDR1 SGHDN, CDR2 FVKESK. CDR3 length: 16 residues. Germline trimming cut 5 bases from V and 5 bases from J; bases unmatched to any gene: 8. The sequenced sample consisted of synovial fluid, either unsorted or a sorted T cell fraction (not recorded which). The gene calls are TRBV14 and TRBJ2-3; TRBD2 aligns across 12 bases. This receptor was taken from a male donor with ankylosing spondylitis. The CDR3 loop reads CASSRRLAGAGDTQYF. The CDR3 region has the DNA TGTGCCAGCAGCAGAAGACTAGCGGGGGCGGGAGATACGCAGTATTTT.